This T cell receptor beta chain was sequenced in a study of vaccination effects on CD4 cells after COVID-19 (dated by TCRdb to 2022 to 2024). With regard to the full study: The ViraFEST assay stimulated PBMC with viral peptide pools and then used TCR sequencing to identify antigen-specific CD4+ T cell clonotypes by expansion. Each well held two million PBMC cultured in IMDM containing around 5% human AB serum, 8 to 10 IU/ml IL-2 and gentamicin, along with approximately 10 ug/ml peptides. The full study included 9 to 10 COVID-19 convalescent patients and several SARS-CoV-2-naive healthy vaccine recipients. Cultures from other donors in the study were sequenced using the Oncomine TCR Beta short-read assay on an Illumina iSeq 100. In both COVID-19 convalescent patients and infection-naive vaccine recipients, the study compared SARS-CoV-2 spike-specific CD4+ TCR repertoires from before mRNA vaccination with those from after it. Post-vaccine samples across the study were collected a median of 72 days after the second dose, with a range of 14 to 241.

The CDR1 and CDR2 encoded by the germline V gene are SGHRS and YFSETQ. The cysteine opens and the phenylalanine closes a CDR3 of 15 amino acids. The read is trimmed to its CDR3 DNA, 45 bases read in frame from base 1. Compared with germline, V lacks 2 bases and J lacks 2 bases; bases without a gene match: 5. The paper as a whole reports these results and caveats: Both infection-induced and vaccine-induced clones contracted markedly at late post-vaccination timepoints, which is consistent with waning T cell responses. The study was limited by a small number of convalescent patients, and early post-infection timepoints were lacking. In healthy vaccine recipients, vaccine-induced clones were almost all SARS-CoV-2 mono-reactive, with only 1 of 255 being cross-reactive with common cold coronaviruses.

Library method: the immunoSEQ multiplex PCR assay. DNA from the CD4+ T cells that had been cultured and isolated underwent TCR beta CDR3 sequencing. Turning to the authors' computational methods: Non-productive TCR sequences were discarded, and reads were trimmed to the CDR3 region, with only CDR3s of 7 or more amino acids retained. The MANAFEST web app was used to pick out antigen-specific clonotypes by comparing their expansion in peptide wells with that in reference cultures. To be called positive, a clone needed expansion at FDR<0.05 compared with the reference and with all other wells, an odds ratio greater than 5, and a frequency greater than 0.1% in two replicate wells. A clonotype was defined as cross-reactive if the clonotype was significantly expanded both in SARS-CoV-2 spike wells and in at least one common cold coronavirus spike condition. Levenshtein distance calculated with the stringdist R package was used to assess CDR3 similarity, and unrooted trees were constructed with ape in R 3.6.1. Entries here come from immuneACCESS through TCRdb and include only in-frame sequences with V and J called. Some clones fail to appear in such tables; in the studies checked, an unresolved V gene covers under half of the shortfall, and the cause of the remainder is unknown. The V and J calls and clone size were taken over from that table, and D and trimming were inferred from the DNA. A total of about 66,000 clones appear in this sample, 70% to 80% of them only once. The ten top clones hold around 2.5% of the sample.

After more than 9 days of culture, CD4+ T cells were isolated with the EasySep CD4+ T cell isolation kit. Two doses of either the BNT162b2 or the mRNA-1273 mRNA SARS-CoV-2 vaccine were administered to participants. Negative nucleocapsid antibody results before and after vaccination confirmed that the healthy vaccine recipients had no prior SARS-CoV-2 infection. On days 3 and 7, half of the culture medium was replaced with fresh IL-2-containing medium. Unless noted otherwise, every peptide stimulation condition was cultured in triplicate wells. Using Ficoll-Paque Plus gradient centrifugation, PBMC were separated from whole blood and then either used fresh or cryopreserved at -140C. The QIAamp micro DNA kit was used to extract genomic DNA from the cultured CD4+ T cells. About this clone: Its recognized antigen is unknown. Per-nucleotide qualities are absent, and no much larger clonotype sits a single base away.

This TCR was sampled from a human donor who received a COVID-19 vaccine. Sequenced here: CD4+ T cells from PBMCs cultured without peptide, sampled after COVID-19 vaccination. This receptor chain uses TRBV5-1 and TRBJ2-3, with TRBD2 matching 7 junction bases. In nucleotides, the sequence is TGCGCCAGCAGCTTCAGCAGCGGGGTCACAGATACGCAGTATTTT. The encoded protein is CASSFSSGVTDTQYF.